This T cell receptor beta chain was recorded in a study of T and B cells in COVID-19 patients. Findings and limits, study-wide: Few blood samples existed from mildly ill patients during symptoms or early in severe cases. Patients with COVID-19 reportedly showed strongly skewed T cell receptor beta variable and joining gene usage. Active COVID-19 showed highly clonal TRB repertoires; recovery showed diversity and richness above healthy donors.

Per the germline V gene, CDR1 is SGHNT and CDR2 is YYREEE (reference sequence). The CDR3 runs 14 residues. The V gene lost 3 bases and the J gene lost 5 bases, with 11 bases spanning the gap. By its share, this clonotype is medium-sized (0.01 to 0.1%). Antigen: not known. Blood genomic DNA input for TRB amplification was 250-500 ng. TRB rearrangements were amplified by multiplex PCR with BIOMED2 TRB-A/B primers. TCRdb processed the multiplex PCR reads anew with MiXCR; each CDR3 protein has one entry. The table includes around 6,500 distinct CDR3 sequences, roughly 28% detected once. The clonotype comes from a human donor with active COVID-19. The V call is TRBV5-4, the J call TRBJ2-2; D perhaps matches TRBD1 (5 bases). Sequenced material: blood. CDR3 DNA: TGTGCCAGCAGCTCGGCTGGGGCAACCGGGGAGCTGTTTTTT. Encoded protein: CASSSAGATGELFF. Based on the CDR3 plus reference TRBV5-4 and TRBJ2-2, the full variable domain is ETGVTQSPTHLIKTRGQQVTLRCSSQSGHNTVSWYQQALGQGPQFIFQYYREEENGRGNFPPRFSGLQFPNYSSELNVNALELDDSALYLCASSSAGATGELFFGEGSRLTVL.